The next 17 T cell receptor beta chains were all read from a single sample in a study of T-cell reconstitution after alpha-beta-depleted transplantation in children. Unique molecular identifiers were incorporated into the prepared TCRbeta library. TCRdb itself ran the PCR reads through MiXCR, one entry per CDR3 protein. The data hold hundreds of thousands of distinct CDR3 sequences, with about 12% observed a single time. Specimen: PBMCs, collected before TCRalphabeta/CD19-depleted stem cell transplant. Receptor source: a girl aged 2-9 years with congenital amegakaryocytic thrombocytopenia, due to receive a stem cell transplant.

This clonotype appeared many times. The chain couples TRBV12-3 or TRBV12-4 to TRBJ2-1; 11 positions agree with TRBD2. V was pared by 1 base and J by 4 bases, with 3 bases of the junction left unmatched. The CDR3 is made up of 16 amino acids. This CDR3 is CASSLVASGRYNEQFF. DNA for the CDR3: TGTGCCAGCAGTTTAGTGGCTAGCGGGAGGTACAATGAGCAGTTCTTC.

Worth noting for this clonotype: A read error may be the cause here, since a much bigger clone is one base away. The chain recombines TRBV4-2 with TRBJ2-2, with D possibly being TRBD2 (5 bases). CDR1 is LGHNA, CDR2 YNFKEQ, per germline. The CDR3 sequence is 15 residues long. The CDR3 here is CATSQVEGYTGELFF. The CDR3 bases are TGTGCCACCAGCCAAGTCGAGGGTTACACCGGGGAGCTGTTTTTT.

The V gene is TRBV28, the J gene TRBJ1-2; D unclear. Between the trimmed V and J ends, which lost 0 bases and 4 bases, there was a span of 9 bases. This CDR3 has 14 residues. Germline CDR1 and CDR2: MDHEN and SYDVKM. CDR3 nucleotides: TGTGCCAGCAGTTTATGGGGCAGCGGCTATGGCTACACCTTC. This sequence encodes CASSLWGSGYGYTF.

This clonotype turned up a few times. This chain links TRBV5-1 with TRBJ2-3, with 7 positions matching TRBD2. V lost 2 bases and J lost 0; bases outside the gene matches: 3. CDR3 length equals 15 residues. Germline CDR1 SGHRS, CDR2 YFSETQ. CDR3 bases: TGCGCCAGCAGCTTTGCGGGAGAGAGCACAGATACGCAGTATTTT. Protein sequence: CASSFAGESTDTQYF.

This clonotype was seen many times. V usage is TRBV5-1 and J usage is TRBJ1-4; D remains unclear. The length of the CDR3 is 14 residues. Germline lookup yields CDR1 SGHRS and CDR2 YFSETQ. V lost 4 bases and J 8 bases, leaving 15 bases between the germline ends. The CDR3 nucleotides read TGCGCCAGCAGCCCACAGAGGGCCCGCGAAAAACTGTTTTTT. Translation gives CASSPQRAREKLFF.

This clonotype was counted ten times or more. This CDR3 is CASSLVSSGSNEQFF. The CDR3 bases are TGCGCCAGCAGCTTGGTGTCTAGCGGGAGTAATGAGCAGTTCTTC. The gene calls are TRBV5-1 and TRBJ2-1; TRBD2 aligns across 10 bases. Germline V gene lookup returns CDR1 SGHRS and CDR2 YFSETQ. V gave up 0 bases and J gave up 7 bases; unmatched junction bases: 4. This CDR3 has 15 residues.

Ten or more counts support this clonotype. The chain couples TRBV20-1 to TRBJ2-7; 9 bases are a match to TRBD2. Trimming removed 3 bases from V and 6 bases from J; junction bases left unmatched: 9. CDR1 is DFQATT and CDR2 is SNEGSKA in the germline V gene (reference sequence). The CDR3 runs 14 residues. The CDR3 DNA sequence: TGCAGTGCTAGCATCTTAGCGGGAGTAGCCGAGCAGTACTTC. It is translated as CSASILAGVAEQYF.

This clonotype was recorded many times. J is TRBJ2-2 and V is TRBV6-1, with D perhaps being TRBD1 or TRBD2 (6 bases each). V was pared by 8 bases and J by 3 bases, with 19 bases between. Per the germline V gene, CDR1 is MNHNS and CDR2 is SASEGT. The CDR3 spans 16 residues. CDR3 in amino acids: CASQGGGRSYTGELFF. CDR3 bases: TGTGCCAGCCAAGGGGGAGGAAGATCCTACACCGGGGAGCTGTTTTTT.

This chain joins TRBV20-1 and TRBJ2-7; TRBD2 agrees at 9 bases. J gave up 5 bases and V 6 bases, and 11 bases lay outside the gene matches. The CDR3 runs to 14 residues. CDR1 is DFQATT and CDR2 is SNEGSKA in the germline V gene (reference sequence). The CDR3 spells CSARRSGRLHEQYF. The CDR3 DNA reads TGCAGTGCCCGAAGAAGCGGGAGGCTCCACGAGCAGTACTTC.

Many counts were recorded for this clonotype. V gene TRBV7-8 combines with J gene TRBJ2-1; 9 nucleotides align to TRBD2. This CDR3 region has 18 residues. V trimming: 3 bases; J trimming: 2 bases; junction bases outside the gene matches: 11. Germline assignment: CDR1 SGHVS and CDR2 FQNEAQ. In DNA form, the CDR3 reads TGTGCCAGCAGCTTCATTATAGCGGGAGCAATACCCTACAATGAGCAGTTCTTC. It specifies CASSFIIAGAIPYNEQFF.

CDR3: CSALRLAGGSNNEQFF. DNA for the CDR3: TGCAGTGCCCTAAGACTAGCGGGAGGGTCGAACAATGAGCAGTTCTTC. The rearrangement links TRBV20-1 to TRBJ2-1; 14 bases are shared with TRBD2. CDR1 is DFQATT and CDR2 is SNEGSKA in the germline V gene (reference sequence). The CDR3 has 16 residues. V trimming: 6 bases; J trimming: 5 bases; junction bases outside the gene matches: 9.

There are a few counts of this clonotype. The rearrangement links TRBV9 to TRBJ1-1; 7 bases are a match to TRBD1. J lost 5 bases, V lost 0 bases, and 7 bases had no gene match. The CDR3 is made up of 15 amino acids. CDR1 is SGDLS, CDR2 YYNGEE, per germline. The CDR3 region is CASSVDGTVRTEAFF. The CDR3 nucleotides read TGTGCCAGCAGCGTAGACGGGACAGTCCGGACTGAAGCTTTCTTT.

This clonotype was detected ten times or more. The V gene is TRBV7-6, the J gene TRBJ2-7, with 9 bases identical to TRBD2. The CDR3 contains 15 residues. With 6 bases clipped from V and 1 base from J, the junction kept 7 bases outside the gene matches. CDR1 is SGHVS and CDR2 is FNYEAQ in the germline V gene. The CDR3 is CASSLQAGGSYEQYF. CDR3 sequence (DNA): TGTGCCAGCAGTCTCCAAGCGGGAGGATCCTACGAGCAGTACTTC.

The chain joins TRBV7-3 to TRBJ2-1, with D possibly being TRBD1 or TRBD2 (6 bases each). The V end was cut by 1 base, the J end by 8 bases, with 24 bases between. CDR1 and CDR2 (germline): SGHTA, FQGTGA. CDR3 length equals 18 residues. The CDR3: CASSLIGGPSRGFDEQFF. CDR3 nucleotide sequence: TGTGCCAGCAGCTTAATCGGGGGACCTAGTAGGGGGTTCGATGAGCAGTTCTTC.

Ten or more counts support this clonotype. This chain's CDR3 is CASSPYFSAGTYNEQFF. The CDR3 DNA sequence: TGTGCCAGCAGCCCCTACTTTTCGGCGGGAACCTACAATGAGCAGTTCTTC. The V call is TRBV5-6, the J call TRBJ2-1, with D possibly TRBD2 on 6 matching bases. This CDR3 comprises 17 residues. V was pared by 4 bases and J by 2 bases, with 19 bases between. Germline CDR1 SGHDT, CDR2 YYEEEE. The entire variable domain, with the rest obtained from reference TRBV5-6 and TRBJ2-1, is as follows: DAGVTQSPTHLIKTRGQQVTLRCSPKSGHDTVSWYQQALGQGPQFIFQYYEEEERQRGNFPDRFSGHQFPNYSSELNVNALLLGDSALYLCASSPYFSAGTYNEQFFGPGTRLTVL.

As regards this clonotype: A much larger clone differs by one base, so this may be a read error. CDR3 loop: CSAPMSSESFYEQYF. As DNA, the CDR3 is TGCAGTGCCCCGATGAGTAGCGAGAGCTTCTACGAGCAGTACTTC. The rearrangement uses TRBV20-1 and TRBJ2-7, with D possibly matching TRBD2 (5 bases). In germline, CDR1 is DFQATT, CDR2 SNEGSKA (reference sequence). The CDR3 runs 15 residues. Deletions cut 6 bases from V and 3 bases from J, with 21 bases between.

Only a few counts were recorded for this clonotype. This chain uses TRBV7-2 with TRBJ2-5; D not certain. The CDR3 is made up of 15 amino acids. CDR1 and CDR2 (germline): SGHTA, FQGNSA. The V end was cut by 1 base, the J end by 5 bases, with 14 bases between. CDR3 DNA sequence: TGTGCCAGCAGCTTAGAAAGCAATGTTGGGGAGACCCAGTACTTC. Translating it yields CASSLESNVGETQYF.